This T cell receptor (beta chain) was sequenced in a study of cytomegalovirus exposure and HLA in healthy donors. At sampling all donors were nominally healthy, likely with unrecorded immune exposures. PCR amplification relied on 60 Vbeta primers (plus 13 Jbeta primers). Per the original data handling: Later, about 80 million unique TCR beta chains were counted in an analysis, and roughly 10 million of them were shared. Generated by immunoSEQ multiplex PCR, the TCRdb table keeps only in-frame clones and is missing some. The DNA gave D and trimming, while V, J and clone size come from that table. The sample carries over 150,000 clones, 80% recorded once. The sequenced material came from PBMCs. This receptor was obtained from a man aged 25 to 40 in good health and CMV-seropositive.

The CDR3 protein is CASSQGSNSPLHF. Here the CDR3 DNA reads TGTGCCAGCAGTCAGGGGAGTAATTCACCCCTCCACTTT. V is TRBV6-5 and J is TRBJ1-6; a possible D gene is TRBD1 (6 bases). This CDR3 is 13 amino acids long. V lost 5 bases and J lost 6, with 8 bases in between. Germline V gives CDR1 MNHEY, CDR2 SVGAGI.